These 25 T cell receptor beta chains were sequenced from one sample in a study of T cells in Graves' hyperthyroidism and ophthalmopathy (dated by TCRdb to 2018 to 2020). To prepare the library, multiplex PCR was applied. The sequencer was an Illumina HiSeq 2000. TCR beta CDR3 regions were amplified from RNA transcripts. The first round of RT-PCR for the TCR CDR3 was performed with the HTBI primer set and the Qiagen OneStep RT-PCR kit. TCRdb reworked the public reads: Q25 trimming with fastp, MiXCR clone assembly, productive beta chains retained. Rows with a matching CDR3 protein are joined into one entry that keeps the most common DNA and genes. Counted in this sample were hundreds of thousands of distinct CDR3 sequences; about a sixth of them appeared once. Around 7.3% of the sample is in the top ten clones. The source material was blood. The receptors here all came from a young woman with Graves' hyperthyroidism.

This clonotype came up many times. This chain uses TRBV12-3 or TRBV12-4 with TRBJ1-5; a possible D gene is TRBD1 (6 bases). With 5 bases removed from V and 1 base from J, the gap between germline ends came to 15 bases. The CDR3 runs to 16 residues. CDR3 in amino acids: CASSQRTVTSNQPQHF. CDR3 sequence (DNA): TGTGCCAGCAGTCAAAGGACAGTTACAAGCAATCAGCCCCAGCATTTT.

This chain connects TRBV7-6 to TRBJ2-1, with 11 bases aligning to TRBD2. Germline V gene sequence: CDR1 SGHVS, CDR2 FNYEAQ. The J segment lost 0 bases and the V segment lost 5 bases, leaving 6 bases of the junction unmatched. There are 17 residues in the CDR3. The CDR3 coding sequence is TGTGCCAGCAGCCCTATGACTAGCGGGATCTCCTACAATGAGCAGTTCTTC. Protein sequence: CASSPMTSGISYNEQFF. The full variable domain, in which reference TRBV7-6 and TRBJ2-1 provide the parts outside the CDR3, is GAGVSQSPRYKVTKRGQDVALRCDPISGHVSLYWYRQALGQGPEFLTYFNYEAQQDKSGLPNDRFSAERPEGSISTLTIQRTEQRDSAMYRCASSPMTSGISYNEQFFGPGTRLTVL.

This clonotype has more than one count but fewer than ten. The J gene is TRBJ1-2, the V gene TRBV27; D may be TRBD1 (6 bases). Germline V lookup: CDR1 MNHEY, CDR2 SMNVEV (reference sequence). CDR3 length: 15 residues. V gave up 6 bases and J gave up 4 bases, with 18 bases separating them. The CDR3 is CASREMGGRSYGYTF. In nucleotides, the CDR3 is TGTGCCAGCAGAGAAATGGGGGGGCGCAGCTATGGCTACACCTTC.

This clonotype was observed many times. V usage is TRBV2 and J usage is TRBJ2-3, with TRBD2 matching 10 bases. This CDR3 has 16 residues. Losses at the gene ends were 6 bases for V and 2 bases for J; bases not matched to a gene: 8. Germline lookup yields CDR1 SNHLY and CDR2 FYNNEI. The CDR3 here is CASSRSSGGTTDTQYF. Here the CDR3 DNA reads TGTGCCAGCAGCCGCTCTAGCGGGGGAACCACAGATACGCAGTATTTT. Full variable domain (missing parts from reference TRBV2 and TRBJ2-3): EPEVTQTPSHQVTQMGQEVILRCVPISNHLYFYWYRQILGQKVEFLVSFYNNEISEKSEIFDDQFSVERPDGSNFTLKIRSTKLEDSAMYFCASSRSSGGTTDTQYFGPGTRLTVL.

V usage is TRBV12-3 or TRBV12-4 and J usage is TRBJ2-2; D call uncertain. The CDR3 is 14 residues long. V gave up 6 bases and J gave up 0 bases, with 8 bases separating them. CDR3 sequence reads: CASRLAANTGELFF. The CDR3 DNA is TGTGCCAGCAGGCTTGCTGCGAACACCGGGGAGCTGTTTTTT.

This clonotype was seen just once. V gene TRBV5-1 combines with J gene TRBJ2-5; no reliable D call. CDR1 is SGHRS and CDR2 is YFSETQ in the germline V gene. Trimming stripped 4 bases from V and 3 bases from J, with 4 bases between. The CDR3 covers 11 residues. The CDR3: CASSVKETQYF. The CDR3 nucleotides read TGCGCCAGCAGCGTGAAAGAGACCCAGTACTTC.

This chain uses TRBV7-3 with TRBJ2-1; TRBD2 matches 7 bases. CDR1 is SGHTA, CDR2 FQGTGA, per germline. The V and J ends lost 1 base and 5 bases, in that order; junction bases with no gene match: 5. The CDR3 length is 15 residues. CDR3 in amino acids: CASSLNPSGHNEQFF. Here the CDR3 DNA reads TGTGCCAGCAGCTTAAATCCTAGCGGTCACAATGAGCAGTTCTTC.

This clonotype was counted once. The gene calls are TRBV19 and TRBJ2-4, with D possibly TRBD1 on 6 matching bases. The V end lost 5 bases, the J end lost 0 bases, and 11 bases lay between the germline ends. CDR3 size: 15 residues. Germline lookup yields CDR1 LNHDA and CDR2 SQIVND (reference sequence). The CDR3 DNA is TGTGCCAGTAGTCGGACAGCCATAGCCAAAAACATTCAGTACTTC. Amino acid sequence: CASSRTAIAKNIQYF.

There are many counts of this clonotype. The V call is TRBV4-1, the J call TRBJ2-2; D gene uncertain. The CDR3 extends over 12 amino acids. V lost 3 bases and J lost 7, with 6 bases in between. CDR1 MGHRA and CDR2 YSYEKL come from the germline V gene. The CDR3, as DNA: TGCGCCAGCAGCCATCCTATCGGGGAGCTGTTTTTT. Translated: CASSHPIGELFF.

In this sample, this clonotype turned up many times. The chain uses TRBV28 and TRBJ2-7, with 11 bases matching TRBD1. The CDR3 consists of 14 residues. V shed 6 bases and J 5 bases; nucleotides not matched to a gene: 6. The germline CDR1 and CDR2 sequences are MDHEN and SYDVKM. DNA for the CDR3: TGTGCCAGCAGCCACCGGGACAGGGGGAACGAGCAGTACTTC. This sequence encodes CASSHRDRGNEQYF.

This clonotype was counted ten times or more. The rearrangement uses TRBV7-8 and TRBJ2-3, with D possibly matching TRBD2 (5 bases). The CDR3 length is 13 residues. The V gene lost 3 bases and the J gene lost 4 bases, with 8 bases spanning the gap. Germline V lookup: CDR1 SGHVS, CDR2 FQNEAQ. The CDR3 DNA follows: TGTGCCAGCAGCTTTCGAGGGTCAGATACGCAGTATTTT. Translated, it gives CASSFRGSDTQYF.

The J gene is TRBJ2-3, the V gene TRBV2; the D is unclear. The CDR3 spans 13 residues. V was pared by 6 bases and J by 1 base, with 8 bases between. Germline assignment: CDR1 SNHLY and CDR2 FYNNEI. CDR3 sequence reads: CASRSTGTDTQYF. For the CDR3, the DNA is TGTGCCAGCAGATCGACGGGCACAGATACGCAGTATTTT.

This chain joins TRBV7-9 and TRBJ1-1, with D possibly being TRBD1 (5 bases). The CDR3 length is 15 residues. Trimming removed 6 bases at V and 2 bases at J, with 16 bases between. CDR1 is SEHNR, CDR2 FQNEAQ, per germline (reference sequence). CDR3 loop: CASSPPEGRNTEAFF. CDR3 coding DNA: TGTGCCAGCAGTCCCCCCGAGGGGCGAAACACTGAAGCTTTCTTT.

This clonotype was counted ten times or more. In DNA, the CDR3 is TGTGCCAGCAGCCGAACCAGGGGGCGTGAGCAGTTCTTC. As protein: CASSRTRGREQFF. V usage is TRBV6-1 and J usage is TRBJ2-1; 8 bases are shared with TRBD1. The CDR3 consists of 13 residues. Germline CDR1 and CDR2: MNHNS and SASEGT. V shed 6 bases, J shed 9 bases, and the junction held 7 bases outside the gene matches.

This clonotype appeared a few times. The chain uses TRBV9 and TRBJ2-1; 9 nucleotides match TRBD2. There are 15 residues in the CDR3. V lost 2 bases to trimming and J lost 10 bases; unmatched junction nucleotides: 10. Germline lookup yields CDR1 SGDLS and CDR2 YYNGEE. Written as DNA, the CDR3 is TGTGCCAGCAGCGTTAGCGGGAGCCCTTGGGAAGAGCAGTTCTTC. Amino acids: CASSVSGSPWEEQFF.

As to this clonotype: A much larger clone differs from this one at a single base, so this may be a read error. This chain joins TRBV12-3 or TRBV12-4 and TRBJ1-2; TRBD1 aligns across 10 bases. This CDR3 has 14 amino acids. The J segment lost 10 bases and the V segment lost 6 bases, leaving 11 bases of the junction unmatched. The CDR3, as DNA: TGTGCCAGCAGCTCGCCCCCGGGACAGGGGTCCTACACCTTC. Translated, it gives CASSSPPGQGSYTF.

This clonotype has only a few counts. CDR3 nucleotides: TGTGCCAGTAGTCTCGTCCGGGGGGCTGAAGCTTTCTTT. This gives the protein CASSLVRGAEAFF. J is TRBJ1-1 and V is TRBV19, with TRBD1 as a possible D gene (5 bases). V dropped 5 bases and J dropped 6 bases, with 13 bases sitting between them. Germline V gives CDR1 LNHDA, CDR2 SQIVND (reference sequence). The CDR3 totals 13 residues.

This clonotype was detected once. This sequence joins TRBV29-1 and TRBJ2-5; TRBD2 aligns across 8 bases. J gave up 5 bases and V 0 bases, and 8 bases lay outside the gene matches. This CDR3 is 15 amino acids long. Germline V gene lookup returns CDR1 SQVTM and CDR2 ANQGSEA. CDR3 in DNA: TGCAGCGTTGAAGAAGCGGGAGATTTCCAGGAGACCCAGTACTTC. Its protein is CSVEEAGDFQETQYF.

This clonotype showed up just a few times. The rearrangement joins TRBV4-1 to TRBJ2-7; no firm D call. V was shortened by 4 bases and J by 2 bases, with 12 bases between the two germline ends. The CDR3 length is 14 residues. Germline V CDR1 and CDR2: MGHRA, YSYEKL. CDR3 loop: CASSLRSETYEQYF. CDR3 coding DNA: TGCGCCAGCAGCCTCAGATCAGAAACCTACGAGCAGTACTTC.

V is TRBV15 and J is TRBJ2-1; 9 bases line up with TRBD1. Germline V gene data show CDR1 as LNHNV and CDR2 as YYDKDF (reference sequence). V lost 5 bases and J lost 4; bases outside the gene matches: 6. The CDR3 consists of 15 residues. The DNA for the CDR3 is TGTGCCACCAGCCCCAGGGACAGGGCATACAATGAGCAGTTCTTC. This codes for CATSPRDRAYNEQFF.

In its sample, this clonotype was seen many times. The rearrangement links TRBV2 to TRBJ1-4; the D is unclear. The CDR3 is 14 amino acids. From germline, CDR1 is SNHLY and CDR2 FYNNEI. Trimming removed 6 bases from V and 0 bases from J, with 8 bases in between. The CDR3 region is CASSSPATNEKLFF. In nucleotides, the CDR3 is TGTGCCAGCAGCTCCCCCGCAACTAATGAAAAACTGTTTTTT.

This clonotype appeared many times. The rearrangement joins TRBV12-3 or TRBV12-4 to TRBJ2-7; D call uncertain. Trimming took 8 bases from V and 6 from J, leaving 17 bases between them. The CDR3 has 13 residues. This chain's CDR3 is CASSNPPAAEQYF. In nucleotides, the CDR3 is TGTGCCAGCTCGAACCCCCCGGCAGCCGAGCAGTACTTC.

This clonotype was seen at least ten times. The rearrangement joins TRBV7-8 to TRBJ2-7, with D uncertain. The CDR3 extends over 15 amino acids. Trimming stripped 3 bases from V and 4 bases from J, with 16 bases between. Germline assignment: CDR1 SGHVS and CDR2 FQNEAQ. CDR3 in amino acids: CASSFLGTYQYEQYF. CDR3 DNA: TGTGCCAGCAGCTTCCTGGGCACGTATCAGTACGAGCAGTACTTC.

This chain connects TRBV10-3 to TRBJ1-2; D is undetermined. There are 13 residues in the CDR3. Germline CDR1 ENHRY, CDR2 SYGVKD. Trimming left V 0 bases short and J 8 bases short, with 10 bases between. CDR3: CAISESAAYGYTF. The CDR3 DNA reads TGTGCCATCAGTGAGTCGGCAGCATACGGCTACACCTTC.

Ten or more counts support this clonotype. The chain links TRBV29-1 to TRBJ1-1; D remains unclear. Germline CDR1 and CDR2: SQVTM and ANQGSEA. V was shortened by 7 bases and J by 4 bases, with 16 bases between the two germline ends. CDR3 length equals 13 residues. In DNA, the CDR3 is TGCAGCGCCGAGGCCGGGTTGGGCACTGAAGCTTTCTTT. Translation: CSAEAGLGTEAFF.